This T cell receptor beta chain was recovered during a study of CD8 T cells in ankylosing spondylitis. Of note for this clonotype: What it binds is unknown.

TCRdb passed the 5' RACE reads through MiXCR, listing each CDR3 protein once. The sample holds just under 350,000 distinct CDR3 sequences, 14% to 15% seen once. Regarding the study as a whole: Reported data indicate significant enrichment of disease-linked clones within matched ankylosing spondylitis synovial fluid.

The CDR3 has 15 amino acids. Germline V gene sequence: CDR1 DFQATT, CDR2 SNEGSKA (reference sequence). With 5 bases clipped from V and 0 bases from J, the junction kept 8 bases outside the gene matches. The chain employs TRBV20-1 and TRBJ2-3; 7 bases are shared with TRBD2. Sequencing was performed on blood, either unsorted or a sorted T cell fraction (not recorded which). This TCR derives from a male donor with ankylosing spondylitis or in good health (not recorded which). The CDR3: CSARMTSPSTDTQYF. CDR3 DNA: TGCAGTGCTCGAATGACTAGCCCTAGCACAGATACGCAGTATTTT.